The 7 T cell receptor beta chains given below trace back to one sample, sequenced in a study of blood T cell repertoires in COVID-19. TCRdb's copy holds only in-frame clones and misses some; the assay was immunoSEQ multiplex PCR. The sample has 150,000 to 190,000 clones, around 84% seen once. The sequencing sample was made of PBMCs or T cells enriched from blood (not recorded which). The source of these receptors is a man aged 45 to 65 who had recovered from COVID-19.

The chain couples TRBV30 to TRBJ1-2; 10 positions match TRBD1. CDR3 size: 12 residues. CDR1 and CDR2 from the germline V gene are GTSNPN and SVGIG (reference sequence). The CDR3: CSAGQGMAGYTF. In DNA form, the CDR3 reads TGTTCCGCGGGACAGGGGATGGCCGGCTACACCTTC.

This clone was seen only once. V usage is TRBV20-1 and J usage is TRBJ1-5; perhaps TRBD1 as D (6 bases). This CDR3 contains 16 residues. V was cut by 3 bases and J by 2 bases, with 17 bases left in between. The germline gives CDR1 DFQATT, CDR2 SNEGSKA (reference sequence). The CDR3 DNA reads TGCAGTGCTAGTTCGGCAGGGGACCTGGGCAATCAGCCCCAGCATTTT. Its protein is CSASSAGDLGNQPQHF.

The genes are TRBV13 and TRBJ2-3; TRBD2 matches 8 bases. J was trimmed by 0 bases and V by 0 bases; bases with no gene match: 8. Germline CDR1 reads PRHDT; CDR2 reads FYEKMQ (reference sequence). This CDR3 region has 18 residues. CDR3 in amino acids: CASSLGASGYPSTDTQYF. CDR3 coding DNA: TGTGCCAGCAGCTTAGGGGCTAGCGGGTACCCTAGCACAGATACGCAGTATTTT.

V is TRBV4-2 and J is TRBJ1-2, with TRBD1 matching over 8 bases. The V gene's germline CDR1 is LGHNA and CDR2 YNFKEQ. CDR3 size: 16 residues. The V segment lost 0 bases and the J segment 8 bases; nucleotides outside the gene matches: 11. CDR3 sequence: CASSQDLSTTGAGYTF. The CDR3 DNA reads TGTGCCAGCAGCCAAGACCTTTCCACGACAGGGGCCGGCTACACCTTC.

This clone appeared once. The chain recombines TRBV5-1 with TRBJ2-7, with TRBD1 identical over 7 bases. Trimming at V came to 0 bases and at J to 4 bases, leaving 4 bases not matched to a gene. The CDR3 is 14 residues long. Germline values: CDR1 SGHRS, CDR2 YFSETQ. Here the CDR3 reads CASSLVTGTYEQYF. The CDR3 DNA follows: TGCGCCAGCAGCTTGGTGACAGGGACGTACGAGCAGTACTTC.

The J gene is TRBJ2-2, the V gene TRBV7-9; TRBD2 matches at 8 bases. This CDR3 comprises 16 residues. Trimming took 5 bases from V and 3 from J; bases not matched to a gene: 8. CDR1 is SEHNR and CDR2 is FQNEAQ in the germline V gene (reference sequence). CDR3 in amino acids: CASSPNRGGDTGELFF. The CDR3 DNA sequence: TGTGCCAGCAGCCCGAACCGGGGGGGGGACACCGGGGAGCTGTTTTTT.

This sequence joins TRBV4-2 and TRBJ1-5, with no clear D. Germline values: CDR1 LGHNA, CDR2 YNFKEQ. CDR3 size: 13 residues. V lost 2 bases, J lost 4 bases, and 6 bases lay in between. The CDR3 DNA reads TGTGCCAGCAGCCAATCTGTAAATCAGCCCCAGCATTTT. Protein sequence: CASSQSVNQPQHF.